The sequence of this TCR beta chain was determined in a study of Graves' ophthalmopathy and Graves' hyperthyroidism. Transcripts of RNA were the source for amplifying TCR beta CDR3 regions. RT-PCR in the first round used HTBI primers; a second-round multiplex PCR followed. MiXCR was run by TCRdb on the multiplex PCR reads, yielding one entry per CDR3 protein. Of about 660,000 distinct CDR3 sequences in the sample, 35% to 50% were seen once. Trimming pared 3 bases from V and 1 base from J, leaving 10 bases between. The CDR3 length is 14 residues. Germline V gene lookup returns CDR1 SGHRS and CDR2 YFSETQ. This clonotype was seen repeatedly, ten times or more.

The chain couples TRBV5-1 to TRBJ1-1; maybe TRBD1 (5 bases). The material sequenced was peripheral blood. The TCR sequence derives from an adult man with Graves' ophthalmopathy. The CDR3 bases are TGCGCCAGCAGCTGGGTCAGGGCGAACACTGAAGCTTTCTTT. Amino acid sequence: CASSWVRANTEAFF.